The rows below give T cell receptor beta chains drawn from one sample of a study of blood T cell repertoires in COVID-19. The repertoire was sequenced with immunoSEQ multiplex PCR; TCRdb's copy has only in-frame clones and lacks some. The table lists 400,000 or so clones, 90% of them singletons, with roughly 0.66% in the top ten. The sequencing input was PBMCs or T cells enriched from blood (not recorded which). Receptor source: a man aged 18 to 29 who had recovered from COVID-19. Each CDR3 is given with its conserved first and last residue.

cdr3_aa: CASSATLNSPLHF
v_call: TRBV6-4
j_call: TRBJ1-6

cdr3_aa: CAINRDRVTPVGGYTF
v_call: TRBV10-3
j_call: TRBJ1-2

cdr3_aa: CASSYANTIYF
v_call: TRBV6-5
j_call: TRBJ1-3

cdr3_aa: CASRDPGQGNIQYF
v_call: TRBV6-5
j_call: TRBJ2-4

cdr3_aa: CASSLEPTVSSYNSPLHF
v_call: TRBV5-1
j_call: TRBJ1-6

cdr3_aa: CASSGRGQGVNSPLHF
v_call: TRBV9
j_call: TRBJ1-6

cdr3_aa: CASRASGSGEQFF
v_call: TRBV19
j_call: TRBJ2-1

cdr3_aa: CASNSGDEKLFF
v_call: TRBV28
j_call: TRBJ1-4

cdr3_aa: CASSSLAGGYTDTQYF
v_call: TRBV7-6
j_call: TRBJ2-3

cdr3_aa: CATSRGGPWVNYGYTF
v_call: TRBV15
j_call: TRBJ1-2

cdr3_aa: CASSPSTETEQYF
v_call: TRBV18
j_call: TRBJ2-7

cdr3_aa: CASNRGDSPLHF
v_call: TRBV11-2
j_call: TRBJ1-6

cdr3_aa: CASSSPGQGSTEAFF
v_call: TRBV7-9
j_call: TRBJ1-1

cdr3_aa: CASSSRPRGHYGYTF
v_call: TRBV6-5
j_call: TRBJ1-2

cdr3_aa: CASSPMGGHNEQFF
v_call: TRBV13
j_call: TRBJ2-1

cdr3_aa: CASSTTGTGELFF
v_call: TRBV6-5
j_call: TRBJ2-2

cdr3_aa: CASSFNRANTEAFF
v_call: TRBV5-5
j_call: TRBJ1-1

cdr3_aa: CASRSQDTEAFF
v_call: TRBV7-3
j_call: TRBJ1-1

cdr3_aa: CASSVSRLTGLAYTGELFF
v_call: TRBV6-1
j_call: TRBJ2-2

cdr3_aa: CASSLASGQRMNTEAFF
v_call: TRBV7-9
j_call: TRBJ1-1

cdr3_aa: CSARDGETQYF
v_call: TRBV29-1
j_call: TRBJ2-5

cdr3_aa: CASTLTGYHGYTF
v_call: TRBV3-1/TRBV3-2
j_call: TRBJ1-2

cdr3_aa: CASSLGRGLSYEQYF
v_call: TRBV5-4
j_call: TRBJ2-7

cdr3_aa: CASSTPTVPYEQYF
v_call: TRBV19
j_call: TRBJ2-7

cdr3_aa: CASLGAGEVPRFF
v_call: TRBV28
j_call: TRBJ2-1

cdr3_aa: CASSLNRFINEQFF
v_call: TRBV7-3
j_call: TRBJ2-1

cdr3_aa: CASSLTSGAPYEQYF
v_call: TRBV5-1
j_call: TRBJ2-7

cdr3_aa: CASSAPGTSGRLTGELFF
v_call: TRBV5-1
j_call: TRBJ2-2

cdr3_aa: CASSERDRVHGYTF
v_call: TRBV2
j_call: TRBJ1-2

cdr3_aa: CAWNGGQFFEAFF
v_call: TRBV30
j_call: TRBJ1-1

cdr3_aa: CASSVTGITEAFF
v_call: TRBV12-3/TRBV12-4
j_call: TRBJ1-1

cdr3_aa: CASRSLGMNTEAFF
v_call: TRBV19
j_call: TRBJ1-1

cdr3_aa: CASSPTGGAYQPQHF
v_call: TRBV19
j_call: TRBJ1-5

cdr3_aa: CASSRYRVNQPQHF
v_call: TRBV23-1
j_call: TRBJ1-5

cdr3_aa: CSARAGEKLFF
v_call: TRBV20-1
j_call: TRBJ1-4

cdr3_aa: CASRRGTYNEQFF
v_call: TRBV12-3/TRBV12-4
j_call: TRBJ2-1

cdr3_aa: CASSLVLYGQTNTEAFF
v_call: TRBV11-2
j_call: TRBJ1-1

cdr3_aa: CASSLESYSNQPQHF
v_call: TRBV11-2
j_call: TRBJ1-5

cdr3_aa: CASSLGTGEAFF
v_call: TRBV12-3/TRBV12-4
j_call: TRBJ1-1

cdr3_aa: CASSHEQGWNYNEQFF
v_call: TRBV19
j_call: TRBJ2-1

cdr3_aa: CASSEAGGFTEAFF
v_call: TRBV6-1
j_call: TRBJ1-1

cdr3_aa: CASSRGDSTYEQYF
v_call: TRBV3-1/TRBV3-2
j_call: TRBJ2-7

cdr3_aa: CASSPNVNNEQFF
v_call: TRBV18
j_call: TRBJ2-1

cdr3_aa: CASSQGILQGDEQFF
v_call: TRBV3-1/TRBV3-2
j_call: TRBJ2-1

cdr3_aa: CAISDGEQETQYF
v_call: TRBV10-3
j_call: TRBJ2-5

cdr3_aa: CASSDGRVDGYTF
v_call: TRBV10-1
j_call: TRBJ1-2

cdr3_aa: CASSTDRTNYGYTF
v_call: TRBV5-4
j_call: TRBJ1-2

cdr3_aa: CAWSTGTGAREQYF
v_call: TRBV30
j_call: TRBJ2-7

cdr3_aa: CASSQDAAQRAETQYF
v_call: TRBV4-1
j_call: TRBJ2-5

cdr3_aa: CASSLSSTDTQYF
v_call: TRBV5-1
j_call: TRBJ2-3

cdr3_aa: CASSFITEAFF
v_call: TRBV11-2
j_call: TRBJ1-1

cdr3_aa: CASSLSGVGYTF
v_call: TRBV12-3/TRBV12-4
j_call: TRBJ1-2

cdr3_aa: CASSQGLLAVQETQYF
v_call: TRBV3-1/TRBV3-2
j_call: TRBJ2-5

cdr3_aa: CASSESLGGRYGYTF
v_call: TRBV10-2
j_call: TRBJ1-2

cdr3_aa: CASSQNRGGDTEAFF
v_call: TRBV4-1
j_call: TRBJ1-1

cdr3_aa: CASSFTSSGANVLTF
v_call: TRBV7-2
j_call: TRBJ2-6

cdr3_aa: CASRQGWGGGAGELFF
v_call: TRBV27
j_call: TRBJ2-2